This passage covers 2 T cell receptor beta chains from one sample sequenced in a study of CD4+ T cells in melanoma. Sequencing was performed with immunoSEQ multiplex PCR; in TCRdb, only in-frame clones are kept and a portion is missing. The repertoire has more than 13,000 clones, 62% of them found once; the top ten carry more than 11%. Input material: cells from a culture (not recorded whether cultured in vitro). Receptor source: a human donor with melanoma.

The gene calls are TRBV29-1 and TRBJ2-3; D is unclear. From germline, CDR1 is SQVTM and CDR2 ANQGSEA. V was cut by 4 bases and J by 5 bases, with 7 bases left in between. The CDR3 is 11 residues long. CDR3 residues: CSVAYQDTQYF. Written as DNA, the CDR3 is TGCAGCGTTGCGTACCAAGATACGCAGTATTTT.

The table lists this clone with a count of one. The gene calls are TRBV6-6 and TRBJ1-5; the match to TRBD1 covers 7 bases. J gave up 6 bases and V 6 bases, and 8 bases lay outside the gene matches. The V gene's germline CDR1 is MNHNY and CDR2 SVGAGI (reference sequence). The CDR3 length is 14 residues. CDR3 residues: CASSYLGQSQPQHF. The CDR3 region has the DNA TGTGCCAGCAGCTATCTGGGACAGTCTCAGCCCCAGCATTTT.